Listed below are T cell receptor beta chains from one sample, sequenced in a study of blood T cells in healthy people across ages. Via MiXCR, TCRdb re-called the 5' RACE reads, giving one row per CDR3 protein. The repertoire includes around 800,000 distinct CDR3 sequences, about 59% of them detected once, and about a quarter sits in the top ten. Specimen: blood. The receptor source for this set is a man under 40 in good health. Each CDR3 is given with its conserved first and last residue. The order of the fields is J gene, clone size, V gene, D gene, CDR3 protein, CDR3 DNA. D genes are given only for firm matches. Not all rows give a size; the values are once, few, many and, for expanded clones, a class.

TRBJ2-7	-	TRBV28	TRBD2	CASRAGGAPYEQYF	TGTGCCAGCCGTGCGGGGGGGGCTCCCTACGAGCAGTACTTC
TRBJ1-2	-	TRBV28	-	CASNGVGYGYTF	TGTGCCAGTAATGGGGTGGGGTATGGCTACACCTTC
TRBJ2-1	-	TRBV6-5	-	CASTKEGAYYNEQFF	TGTGCCAGCACCAAGGAGGGGGCCTACTACAATGAGCAGTTCTTC
TRBJ2-7	-	TRBV9	TRBD2	CASSAPGTSAEQYF	TGTGCCAGCAGCGCCCCGGGGACTAGCGCCGAGCAGTACTTC
TRBJ2-7	once	TRBV20-1	-	CSARVVGDFYEQYF	TGCAGTGCTAGAGTTGTTGGGGACTTCTACGAGCAGTACTTC
TRBJ2-1	once	TRBV18	TRBD2	CASSPQAGGKNEQFF	TGTGCCAGCTCACCACAGGCGGGGGGGAAGAATGAGCAGTTCTTC
TRBJ2-3	many	TRBV11-3	-	CASSLPTDTQYF	TGTGCCAGCAGCTTACCCACAGATACGCAGTATTTT
TRBJ1-1	-	TRBV20-1	-	CSARANVDTEAFF	TGCAGTGCTAGAGCCAATGTGGACACTGAAGCTTTCTTT
TRBJ2-5	-	TRBV4-1	TRBD1	CASSLRGGTGASETQYF	TGCGCCAGCAGCCTCAGGGGGGGGACAGGGGCCTCAGAGACCCAGTACTTC
TRBJ1-5	-	TRBV12-3/TRBV12-4	-	CASNTGNNQPQHF	TGTGCCAGCAACACAGGTAACAATCAGCCCCAGCATTTT
TRBJ2-5	-	TRBV28	-	CASRLPGRLQETQYF	TGTGCCAGCAGGCTACCGGGACGCCTCCAAGAGACCCAGTACTTC
TRBJ2-3	-	TRBV20-1	-	CSARLGGGADTQYF	TGCAGTGCTAGGTTGGGGGGAGGTGCAGATACGCAGTATTTT
TRBJ1-6	few	TRBV4-3	-	CASSQVRVGVNNSPLHF	TGCGCCAGCAGCCAAGTTCGGGTGGGTGTAAATAATTCACCCCTCCACTTT
TRBJ1-5	-	TRBV7-2	-	CASSSAQGPGFSQPQHF	TGTGCCAGCAGCTCAGCCCAGGGCCCCGGGTTTAGTCAGCCCCAGCATTTT
TRBJ2-3	-	TRBV20-1	-	CSAQRLTDGTDTQYF	TGCAGTGCCCAACGCCTTACCGATGGCACAGATACGCAGTATTTT
TRBJ2-4	-	TRBV9	-	CASSVGEVAAPLAKNIQYF	TGTGCCAGCAGCGTAGGAGAGGTGGCAGCACCCTTAGCCAAAAACATTCAGTACTTC
TRBJ2-1	many	TRBV5-1	-	CASSFGVLQGNEQFF	TGCGCCAGCAGCTTCGGCGTCCTCCAAGGGAATGAGCAGTTCTTC
TRBJ1-6	-	TRBV12-3/TRBV12-4	-	CASSLGDGDHTLHF	TGTGCCAGCAGTTTAGGGGACGGGGACCACACCCTCCACTTT
TRBJ1-5	few	TRBV6-1	-	CASPDPGSGLSNQPQHF	TGTGCCAGCCCCGACCCCGGCTCGGGACTTAGCAATCAGCCCCAGCATTTT
TRBJ2-7	few	TRBV7-9	-	CATEALVQYF	TGTGCCACGGAGGCCCTGGTCCAGTACTTC
TRBJ2-7	-	TRBV9	TRBD1	CASSATGTGAYEQYF	TGTGCCAGCAGCGCCACCGGGACAGGCGCCTACGAGCAGTACTTC
TRBJ2-3	-	TRBV7-9	TRBD2	CASTLAGTADTQYF	TGTGCCAGCACCCTAGCGGGGACTGCAGATACGCAGTATTTT
TRBJ2-6	-	TRBV20-1	TRBD2	CSARLSRGRSSGANVLTF	TGCAGTGCTAGACTCTCGCGGGGGAGGAGCTCTGGGGCCAACGTCCTGACTTTC
TRBJ2-1	-	TRBV5-1	-	CASSRPGGNNEQFF	TGCGCCAGCAGTCGGCCAGGAGGAAACAATGAGCAGTTCTTC
TRBJ1-2	-	TRBV5-1	TRBD1	CASSFNPTGGLYYGYTF	TGCGCCAGCAGCTTTAACCCAACAGGGGGTCTATACTATGGCTACACCTTC
TRBJ2-1	-	TRBV20-1	TRBD1	CSCPRQGNNEQFF	TGCAGTTGCCCTAGACAGGGCAACAATGAGCAGTTCTTC
TRBJ2-1	once	TRBV12-3/TRBV12-4	TRBD2	CASSLALAGGCNEQFF	TGTGCCAGCAGTTTAGCGTTGGCGGGGGGATGCAATGAGCAGTTCTTC
TRBJ2-7	-	TRBV20-1	TRBD2	CSARDAAGGRYEQYF	TGCAGTGCTAGAGATGCGGCGGGAGGACGGTACGAGCAGTACTTC
TRBJ2-3	-	TRBV12-3/TRBV12-4	-	CASSLGPGTSADTQYF	TGTGCCAGCAGTTTAGGCCCAGGGACAAGCGCAGATACGCAGTATTTT
TRBJ1-3	-	TRBV6-6	TRBD1	CASSGDRRFSGNTIYF	TGTGCCAGCAGTGGGGACAGGCGCTTTTCTGGAAACACCATATATTTT